The clone carrying this T cell receptor (beta chain) was counted a few times. The sample is drawn from a study of T cell changes during pregnancy in multiple sclerosis. Using immunoSEQ multiplex PCR, the repertoire was profiled, and TCRdb retains in-frame clones only, with some absent. The data show about 69,000 clones, around nine tenths seen once. The CDR3 length is 16 residues. The V end lost 2 bases, the J end lost 0 bases, and 10 bases lay between the germline ends. CDR1 is SGHAT and CDR2 is FQNNGV in the germline V gene. J is TRBJ1-4 and V is TRBV11-2; D is unclear. The sequence was obtained from a female donor in good health, enrolled as a control in a pregnancy study. Specimen: CD4+ T cells from peripheral blood mononuclear cells, collected in the third trimester of pregnancy. The CDR3 nucleotides read TGTGCCAGCAGCTTATCCCAGGCAGCAACTAATGAAAAACTGTTTTTT. Residues: CASSLSQAATNEKLFF.